This T cell receptor beta chain was obtained from a study of graft-versus-host responses after intestinal transplantation. In the study overall: Anti-thymocyte globulin induction preceded three to four years of tacrolimus and steroid maintenance in all recipients. The study, taken as a whole, reports: In recipient marrow, GvH clones were found, and some appeared first in ileum or blood. The study associated peak circulating GvH clone levels with early post-transplant HvG declines. The presence of high graft-versus-host to host-versus-graft clonal ratios in allografts characterized patients with graft-donor T cell macrochimerism.

CDR1 is MDHEN and CDR2 is SYDVKM in the germline V gene. V trimming: 5 bases; J trimming: 4 bases; junction bases outside the gene matches: 10. The CDR3 has 15 amino acids. In regard to this clone: The antigen remains unidentified.

Method: immunoSEQ multiplex PCR; TCRdb's copy keeps in-frame clones and lacks some. In the table there are around 84,000 clones, roughly 87% of which are singletons. This rearrangement joins TRBV28 to TRBJ1-2, with 7 bases aligning to TRBD1. This receptor was obtained from a human donor who received an intestinal transplant. Sequenced here: unstimulated CD8+ T cells sorted from spleen or lymph node cells, sampled before intestinal transplant. The CDR3 here is CASSLDLGTAYGYTF. The CDR3 DNA reads TGTGCCAGCAGTCTCGACCTCGGGACAGCCTATGGCTACACCTTC.